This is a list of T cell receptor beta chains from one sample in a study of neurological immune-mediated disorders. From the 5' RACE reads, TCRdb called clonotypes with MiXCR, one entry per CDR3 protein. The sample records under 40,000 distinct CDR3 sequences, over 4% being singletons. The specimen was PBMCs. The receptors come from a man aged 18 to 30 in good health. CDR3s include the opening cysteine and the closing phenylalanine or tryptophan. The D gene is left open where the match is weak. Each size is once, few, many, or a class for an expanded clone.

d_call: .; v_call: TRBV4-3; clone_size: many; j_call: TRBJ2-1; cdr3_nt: TGCGCCAGCAGCCACCGAAAGGGCCAGGCGGTCAATGAGCAGTTCTTC; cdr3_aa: CASSHRKGQAVNEQFF
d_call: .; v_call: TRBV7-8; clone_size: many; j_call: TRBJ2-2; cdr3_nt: TGTGCCAGCTCCCCTCAGGCAGGGGTCACCGGGGAGCTGTTTTTT; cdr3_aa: CASSPQAGVTGELFF
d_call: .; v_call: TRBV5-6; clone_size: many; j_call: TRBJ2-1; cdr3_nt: TGTGCCAGCGGAGGACAGACGGCCTACAATGAGCAGTTCTTC; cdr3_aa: CASGGQTAYNEQFF
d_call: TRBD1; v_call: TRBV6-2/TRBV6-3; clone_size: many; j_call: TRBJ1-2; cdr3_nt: TGTGCCAGCAGTTCTCTTCCGGGACAGGGGTCCTATGGCTACACCTTC; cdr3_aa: CASSSLPGQGSYGYTF
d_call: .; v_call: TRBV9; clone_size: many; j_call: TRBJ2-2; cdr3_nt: TGTGCCAGCAGCACTCCCCGGCGGGCCCATCGGGCCACCGGGGAGCTGTTTTTT; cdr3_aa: CASSTPRRAHRATGELFF
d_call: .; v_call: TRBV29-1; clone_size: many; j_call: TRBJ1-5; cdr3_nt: TGCAGCGTTGCAGGGGACAATCAGCCCCAGCATTTT; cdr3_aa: CSVAGDNQPQHF
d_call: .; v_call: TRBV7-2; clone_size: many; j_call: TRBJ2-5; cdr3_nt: TGTGCCAGCAGCTTAGGTTTAGGGTTGGAGACCCAGTACTTC; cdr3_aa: CASSLGLGLETQYF
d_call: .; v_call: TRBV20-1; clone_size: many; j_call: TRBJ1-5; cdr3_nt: TGCAGCCTAGGGAGCAATCAGCCCCAGCATTTT; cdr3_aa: CSLGSNQPQHF
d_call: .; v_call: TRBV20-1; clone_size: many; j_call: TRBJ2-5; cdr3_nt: TGCAGTGCTGAACAAGAGACCCAGTACTTC; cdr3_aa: CSAEQETQYF
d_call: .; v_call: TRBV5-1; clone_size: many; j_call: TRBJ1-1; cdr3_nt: TGCGCCAGCAGCTTGGTTGGGACCGATGAAGCTTTCTTT; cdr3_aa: CASSLVGTDEAFF
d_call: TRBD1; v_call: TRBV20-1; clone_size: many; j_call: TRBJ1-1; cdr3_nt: TGCAGTTGGGAGGGGGCGGGGACTGAAGCTTTCTTT; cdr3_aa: CSWEGAGTEAFF
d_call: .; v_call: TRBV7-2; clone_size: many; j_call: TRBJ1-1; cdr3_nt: TGTGCCAGCACGACGAGGGGTCGAACTGAAGCTTTCTTT; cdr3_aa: CASTTRGRTEAFF
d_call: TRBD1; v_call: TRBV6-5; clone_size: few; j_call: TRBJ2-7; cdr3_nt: TGTGCCAGCAGTAAATACAGGGGTGGCTCCTACGAGCAGTACTTC; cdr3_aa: CASSKYRGGSYEQYF